This is a list of T cell receptor beta chains from one sample in a study of blood T cell repertoires in COVID-19. The table came from immunoSEQ multiplex PCR; TCRdb's copy has only in-frame clones and leaves some out. The data hold 190,000 or so clones, with approximately 90% observed a single time. The sequenced sample was peripheral blood. Every receptor here comes from a woman in her thirties with acute or convalescent COVID-19. Both conserved end residues are part of each CDR3. Each record gives: clone size, J gene, V gene, D gene, CDR3 protein, CDR3 DNA. The D gene is left open where the match is weak. Rows may omit the clone size; those that give it use once, few, many or a size class.

>-|TRBJ2-3|TRBV7-2|TRBD2
CASSWGTSGGTDTQYF
TGTGCCAGCAGCTGGGGGACTAGCGGGGGCACAGATACGCAGTATTTT
>-|TRBJ2-5|TRBV28|-
CASSLSETQYF
TGTGCCAGCAGTTTGAGCGAGACCCAGTACTTC
>-|TRBJ1-6|TRBV12-2|-
CASRLNPRPESSSYNSPLHF
TGTGCAAGTCGCTTAAACCCCAGGCCGGAATCGAGCTCCTATAATTCACCCCTCCACTTT
>-|TRBJ1-2|TRBV6-5|TRBD1
CASTTTGDAFGYTF
TGTGCCAGCACCACGACAGGGGACGCCTTCGGCTACACCTTC
>-|TRBJ2-4|TRBV3-1/TRBV3-2|-
CASSHTGAKNIQYF
TGTGCCAGCAGCCATACGGGAGCCAAAAACATTCAGTACTTC
>-|TRBJ1-1|TRBV3-1/TRBV3-2|-
CASSPGGYVNTEAFF
TGTGCCAGCAGCCCCGGGGGGTACGTGAACACTGAAGCTTTCTTT
>once|TRBJ2-2|TRBV5-1|-
CASSLGETAGELFF
TGCGCCAGCAGCTTGGGGGAGACGGCCGGGGAGCTGTTTTTT
>-|TRBJ1-2|TRBV5-1|-
CASSGQGNYGYTF
TGCGCCAGCTCTGGACAAGGGAACTATGGCTACACCTTC
>-|TRBJ2-2|TRBV2|-
CATRQSANTGELFF
TGTGCCACACGACAGTCTGCGAACACCGGGGAGCTGTTTTTT
>-|TRBJ2-1|TRBV6-6|TRBD2
CASSRRAGVVDSYNEQFF
TGTGCCAGCAGCCGAAGGGCGGGAGTGGTGGACTCCTACAATGAGCAGTTCTTC
>-|TRBJ2-2|TRBV12-5|TRBD2
CASGLVGTSGRASGELFF
TGTGCTAGTGGTTTGGTAGGGACTTCTGGGAGGGCCAGCGGGGAGCTGTTTTTT
>-|TRBJ1-2|TRBV4-2|-
CASSQRGGPYGYTF
TGTGCCAGCAGCCAAAGAGGGGGTCCCTATGGCTACACCTTC
>-|TRBJ1-2|TRBV4-2|TRBD1
CASSQNRGSNYGYTF
TGTGCCAGCAGCCAAAACAGGGGCTCTAACTATGGCTACACCTTC
>-|TRBJ1-2|TRBV2|TRBD1
CASSTGTGIFYGYTF
TGTGCCAGCAGCACCGGGACAGGGATCTTCTATGGCTACACCTTC
>-|TRBJ1-6|TRBV3-1/TRBV3-2|-
CASSPSQGNSPLHF
TGTGCCAGCAGCCCCTCACAGGGAAATTCACCCCTCCACTTT
>few|TRBJ2-1|TRBV24-1|-
CATRQGGLDEQFF
TGTGCCACCAGACAGGGAGGGTTGGATGAGCAGTTCTTC
>-|TRBJ1-6|TRBV27|-
CASSLTQTTYNSPLHF
TGTGCCAGCAGTCTCACCCAGACTACCTATAATTCACCCCTCCACTTT
>-|TRBJ2-1|TRBV27|TRBD1
CASSSRQGTAYYNEQFF
TGTGCCAGCAGTTCAAGACAGGGCACAGCTTACTACAATGAGCAGTTCTTC
>once|TRBJ1-2|TRBV2|-
CASTDTTYGYTF
TGTGCCAGCACGGATACTACGTATGGCTACACCTTC
>-|TRBJ1-6|TRBV7-9|-
CASSLVGEGSPLHF
TGTGCCAGCAGCTTAGTCGGGGAGGGTTCACCCCTCCACTTT
>-|TRBJ1-5|TRBV20-1|-
CSASGDYQPQHF
TGCAGTGCTAGTGGGGACTATCAGCCCCAGCATTTT
>-|TRBJ2-1|TRBV7-8|-
CASSGSNEQFF
TGTGCCAGCAGTGGTAGCAATGAGCAGTTCTTC
>-|TRBJ2-6|TRBV5-1|-
CASSALGGGANVLTF
TGCGCCAGCAGCGCCCTGGGGGGTGGGGCCAACGTCCTGACTTTC
>-|TRBJ1-3|TRBV3-1/TRBV3-2|-
CASSQAGINANTIYF
TGTGCCAGCAGCCAAGCGGGGATCAATGCGAACACCATATATTTT
>once|TRBJ1-3|TRBV7-2|-
CASSLVMGLRGTIYF
TGTGCCAGCAGCTTAGTTATGGGCCTTCGGGGGACCATATATTTT
>-|TRBJ1-1|TRBV18|-
CASSPLDRNTEAFF
TGTGCCAGCTCACCTCTGGACAGAAACACTGAAGCTTTCTTT
>-|TRBJ2-7|TRBV27|-
CASSLGSGLSYEQYF
TGTGCCAGCAGTCTGGGGAGCGGACTCTCCTACGAGCAGTACTTC
>-|TRBJ2-1|TRBV7-9|TRBD2
CASRTSGGYNEQFF
TGTGCCAGCAGGACTAGCGGGGGCTACAATGAGCAGTTCTTC
>-|TRBJ2-2|TRBV7-7|TRBD2
CASSLRAGESTGELFF
TGTGCTAGCAGCTTACGGGCGGGAGAGAGTACCGGGGAGCTGTTTTTT
>-|TRBJ2-7|TRBV27|-
CASSPGGNYEQYF
TGTGCCAGCAGTCCAGGGGGGAACTACGAGCAGTACTTC
>once|TRBJ1-2|TRBV5-1|TRBD1
CASSDQGAQGDGYTF
TGCGCCAGCAGCGACCAGGGGGCGCAGGGCGATGGCTACACCTTC
>-|TRBJ1-1|TRBV6-5|-
CASTLTAGGNTEAFF
TGTGCCAGCACCCTAACCGCCGGAGGGAACACTGAAGCTTTCTTT
>-|TRBJ2-1|TRBV29-1|-
CSGTPTYNEQFF
TGCAGCGGGACACCTACCTACAATGAGCAGTTCTTC
>-|TRBJ2-6|TRBV19|-
CASRRSSGANVLTF
TGTGCCAGTAGGAGGAGCTCTGGGGCCAACGTCCTGACTTTC
>-|TRBJ1-5|TRBV7-9|-
CASSLKPRTDNSNQPQHF
TGTGCCAGCAGCTTAAAGCCTCGTACAGATAATAGCAATCAGCCCCAGCATTTT
>few|TRBJ1-4|TRBV7-8|-
CASSSSTGSGKLFF
TGTGCCAGCAGCTCGTCGACAGGTTCGGGAAAACTGTTTTTT
>-|TRBJ2-7|TRBV28|TRBD1
CASFGTGDRNYEQYF
TGTGCCAGCTTTGGGACTGGGGACAGGAACTACGAGCAGTACTTC
>-|TRBJ1-1|TRBV2|TRBD1
CASSEQGGCTEAFF
TGTGCCAGCAGTGAACAGGGGGGCTGTACTGAAGCTTTCTTT
>-|TRBJ2-1|TRBV11-1|TRBD2
CASSFQRDYYNEQFF
TGTGCCAGCAGCTTCCAGCGGGACTATTACAATGAGCAGTTCTTC
>-|TRBJ2-3|TRBV4-1|-
CASSQTGTDTQYF
TGCGCCAGCAGCCAGACAGGTACAGATACGCAGTATTTT
>-|TRBJ1-5|TRBV19|-
CASRGDTIEGQPQHF
TGTGCCAGTAGGGGGGACACCATAGAAGGGCAGCCCCAGCATTTT
>few|TRBJ2-5|TRBV7-6|TRBD2
CASRSGASGETQYF
TGTGCCAGCAGAAGTGGGGCTAGCGGAGAGACCCAGTACTTC
>-|TRBJ2-3|TRBV7-6|-
CASSPSGVDTQYF
TGTGCCAGCAGCCCTTCGGGGGTCGATACGCAGTATTTT
>-|TRBJ2-1|TRBV30|-
CAWSVQGDNEQFF
TGTGCCTGGAGTGTACAAGGGGACAATGAGCAGTTCTTC
>-|TRBJ1-5|TRBV6-5|-
CASSSNPGQPEAQHF
TGTGCCAGCAGTTCCAACCCCGGCCAGCCCGAGGCCCAGCATTTT
>once|TRBJ2-7|TRBV12-3/TRBV12-4|-
CASSYERGTEQYF
TGTGCCAGCAGCTACGAACGGGGAACCGAGCAGTACTTC
>-|TRBJ2-5|TRBV9|-
CALRSPPWETQYF
TGTGCCCTACGAAGTCCGCCCTGGGAGACCCAGTACTTC
>-|TRBJ2-3|TRBV10-3|TRBD2
CAISPRGTSGSRGTDTQYF
TGTGCCATCAGTCCCCGGGGGACTAGCGGGAGTAGGGGCACAGATACGCAGTATTTT
>-|TRBJ2-2|TRBV11-2|TRBD2
CASSPRASGNTGELFF
TGTGCCAGCAGCCCAAGGGCTAGCGGGAACACCGGGGAGCTGTTTTTT
>-|TRBJ1-5|TRBV12-3/TRBV12-4|-
CASSFARSEQHF
TGTGCCAGCAGTTTTGCTCGATCGGAGCAGCATTTT
>-|TRBJ2-1|TRBV6-5|TRBD2
CASSTGTKVNEQFF
TGTGCCAGCAGTACCGGGACTAAAGTCAATGAGCAGTTCTTC
>-|TRBJ1-5|TRBV2|-
CASSSEGQPQHF
TGTGCCAGCTCCTCCGAGGGTCAGCCCCAGCATTTT